The 15 T cell receptor beta chains in this list originate from one sample, sequenced in a study of T cell changes during pregnancy in multiple sclerosis. Generated by immunoSEQ multiplex PCR, the TCRdb table keeps only in-frame clones and is missing some. The sample lists fewer than 60,000 clones; around 94% were seen once. The source was CD4+ T cells from peripheral blood mononuclear cells, collected in the third trimester of pregnancy. The receptors were gathered from a female donor with multiple sclerosis, enrolled in a pregnancy study.

This sequence joins TRBV9 and TRBJ1-4, with TRBD1 identical over 10 bases. The J segment lost 6 bases and the V segment lost 0 bases, leaving 2 bases of the junction unmatched. CDR1 and CDR2 (germline): SGDLS, YYNGEE. This CDR3 has 15 residues. CDR3 loop: CASSVADRGHEKLFF. The CDR3 nucleotides read TGTGCCAGCAGCGTAGCTGACAGGGGGCATGAAAAACTGTTTTTT. The full variable domain, its missing parts supplied by reference TRBV9 and TRBJ1-4, is DSGVTQTPKHLITATGQRVTLRCSPRSGDLSVYWYQQSLDQGLQFLIQYYNGEERAKGNILERFSAQQFPDLHSELNLSSLELGDSALYFCASSVADRGHEKLFFGSGTQLSVL.

This sequence joins TRBV5-4 and TRBJ2-1, with 8 bases matching TRBD1. J was trimmed by 1 base and V by 2 bases; bases with no gene match: 2. In germline, CDR1 is SGHNT, CDR2 YYREEE (reference sequence). The CDR3 covers 15 residues. The CDR3 is CASSFWTGSYNEQFF. CDR3 sequence (DNA): TGTGCCAGCAGCTTTTGGACAGGGTCCTACAATGAGCAGTTCTTC.

The chain links TRBV19 to TRBJ1-2; possibly TRBD1 for D (6 bases). Germline-derived CDR1 and CDR2 are LNHDA and SQIVND (reference sequence). V shed 1 base and J shed 4 bases, with 10 bases lying between them. This CDR3 has 14 residues. This CDR3 reads CASSIVLGAYGYTF. DNA of the CDR3: TGTGCCAGTAGTATAGTACTGGGGGCCTATGGCTACACCTTC. Based on the CDR3 plus reference TRBV19 and TRBJ1-2, the full variable domain is DGGITQSPKYLFRKEGQNVTLSCEQNLNHDAMYWYRQDPGQGLRLIYYSQIVNDFQKGDIAEGYSVSREKKESFPLTVTSAQKNPTAFYLCASSIVLGAYGYTFGSGTRLTVV.

The rearrangement links TRBV5-6 to TRBJ2-7; D is perhaps TRBD1 (6 bases). V was clipped by 0 bases and J by 3 bases, with 7 bases between them. This CDR3 is built from 13 residues. Germline loops: CDR1 SGHDT, CDR2 YYEEEE. Here the CDR3 reads CASSLGTVYEQYF. The CDR3 DNA reads TGTGCCAGCAGCTTGGGGACAGTCTACGAGCAGTACTTC.

This chain connects TRBV18 to TRBJ2-1; D possibly corresponds to TRBD2 (6 bases). Trimming removed 4 bases from V and 2 bases from J, with 12 bases in between. The CDR3 is 15 residues long. CDR1 is KGHSH, CDR2 LQKENI, per germline. CDR3 protein: CASSLSLATYNEQFF. The CDR3 DNA is TGTGCCAGCTCACTGAGCCTAGCGACCTACAATGAGCAGTTCTTC.

The chain carries TRBV4-2 and TRBJ2-1; D perhaps matches TRBD2 (7 bases). Trimming took off 4 bases at V and 3 bases at J, with 13 bases between the two ends. CDR1 and CDR2 from the germline V gene are LGHNA and YNFKEQ. This CDR3 is built from 15 residues. CDR3 DNA sequence: TGTGCCAGCAGCCGAGTAGGGGGGGACTACAATGAGCAGTTCTTC. Its protein is CASSRVGGDYNEQFF.

The rearrangement uses TRBV5-1 and TRBJ1-6, with D unclear. Germline V CDR1 and CDR2: SGHRS, YFSETQ. V lost 0 bases to trimming and J lost 6 bases, with 13 bases between them. This CDR3 is built from 16 residues. CDR3 in DNA: TGCGCCAGCAGCTTGGATCCAGGAGGCCGTAATTCACCCCTCCACTTT. It translates to CASSLDPGGRNSPLHF.

The rearrangement links TRBV11-3 to TRBJ1-4; weak D call: TRBD1 (5 bases). The CDR3 totals 14 residues. Trimming stripped 5 bases from V and 5 bases from J, with 12 bases between. Germline CDR1 is SGHNT and CDR2 is YENEEA. Written as DNA, the CDR3 is TGTGCCAGCAGCGGAGCGGGGACCAATGAAAAACTGTTTTTT. The encoded protein is CASSGAGTNEKLFF.

The chain links TRBV7-8 to TRBJ2-2; D is uncertain. Between the trimmed V and J ends, which lost 2 bases and 6 bases, there was a span of 7 bases. The CDR3 covers 13 residues. In germline, CDR1 is SGHVS, CDR2 FQNEAQ. The chain's CDR3 is CASSLFAAGELFF. CDR3 DNA sequence: TGTGCCAGCAGCTTATTCGCGGCCGGGGAGCTGTTTTTT.

This clone was observed a few times. The chain is built from TRBV5-1 and TRBJ2-3; TRBD2 matches at 13 bases. In germline, CDR1 is SGHRS, CDR2 YFSETQ. The V and J ends lost 3 bases and 8 bases, in that order; junction bases with no gene match: 9. This CDR3 spans 16 amino acids. CDR3 nucleotides: TGCGCCAGCAGCTCCCGGACTAGCGGGGGCGATAGTACGCAGTATTTT. This sequence encodes CASSSRTSGGDSTQYF. The full variable domain, in which reference TRBV5-1 and TRBJ2-3 provide the parts outside the CDR3, is KAGVTQTPRYLIKTRGQQVTLSCSPISGHRSVSWYQQTPGQGLQFLFEYFSETQRNKGNFPGRFSGRQFSNSRSEMNVSTLELGDSALYLCASSSRTSGGDSTQYFGPGTRLTVL.

The table lists this clone with a few counts. The genes are TRBV2 and TRBJ1-5; TRBD1 might be the D (5 bases). Per the germline V gene, CDR1 is SNHLY and CDR2 is FYNNEI. Trimming stripped 5 bases from V and 4 bases from J, with 9 bases between. The CDR3 loop spans 13 amino acids. The CDR3 loop reads CASSSDSNQPQHF. The DNA for the CDR3 is TGTGCCAGCAGTTCAGACAGTAATCAGCCCCAGCATTTT.

The chain employs TRBV27 and TRBJ2-7, with 7 bases aligning to TRBD2. Germline V CDR1 and CDR2: MNHEY, SMNVEV (reference sequence). V lost 8 bases to trimming and J lost 4 bases; unmatched junction nucleotides: 17. The CDR3 has 16 amino acids. The CDR3 DNA is TGTGCCAGCGGATCGCTTGGCGGGGCGGGAGAGTACGAGCAGTACTTC. It encodes CASGSLGGAGEYEQYF.

Here the CDR3 reads CASSFNRDRDPFGNTIYF. The CDR3 coding sequence is TGTGCCAGCAGTTTTAACCGGGACAGGGACCCCTTTGGAAACACCATATATTTT. V is TRBV11-2 and J is TRBJ1-3; 9 nucleotides agree with TRBD1. V shed 6 bases, J shed 3 bases, and the junction held 15 bases outside the gene matches. The germline V gene has CDR1 SGHAT and CDR2 FQNNGV. This CDR3 is built from 18 residues.

This clone was found once. The gene calls are TRBV7-9 and TRBJ2-3, with 14 bases identical to TRBD2. Losses at the gene ends were 3 bases for V and 6 bases for J; bases not matched to a gene: 5. Germline V lookup: CDR1 SEHNR, CDR2 FQNEAQ (reference sequence). This CDR3 region has 16 residues. In DNA form, the CDR3 reads TGTGCCAGCAGCTTGACTAGCGGGGGGGCCTTTGATACGCAGTATTTT. As protein: CASSLTSGGAFDTQYF.

The CDR3 nucleotides read TGTGCCAGCACCAAACAGGGGTCCTACGAGCAGTACTTC. Translation: CASTKQGSYEQYF. The chain couples TRBV6-5 to TRBJ2-7; 7 bases align to TRBD1. Per germline, CDR1 MNHEY and CDR2 SVGAGI. The CDR3 spans 13 residues. After removal of 7 bases from V and 1 base from J, the junction contained 4 bases not matched to a gene.